A single sample is the source of the 32 T cell receptor beta chains below, sequenced in a study of glioma-infiltrating T cells after dendritic cell vaccination (dated by TCRdb to 2015 to 2016). The intended sense of this specimen's time point label: after dendritic cell vaccination, including at tumor progression/relapse. The library came from the immunoSEQ multiplex PCR assay. The immuneACCESS repertoire file appears here via TCRdb, limited to in-frame rearrangements. These files lack a portion of the clones; in checked studies, under half of the deficit traces to unresolved V genes, and the cause of the others is not known. The sample records about 65,000 clones, around nine tenths of which are singletons. The ten top clones hold 11% of the sample. The sequences come from blood, collected after dendritic cell vaccination. The receptors originated from a human donor with glioblastoma.

This clone has a handful of counts. V is TRBV5-4 and J is TRBJ1-1; 7 bases map to TRBD1. The ends lost 0 bases at V and 2 bases at J; junction bases unmatched: 4. The CDR3 is made up of 15 amino acids. Looked up from germline, CDR1 is SGHNT and CDR2 is YYREEE (reference sequence). The CDR3, as DNA: TGTGCCAGCAGCTTGGCCCGACAGGGAAACACTGAAGCTTTCTTT. It specifies CASSLARQGNTEAFF.

J is TRBJ1-1 and V is TRBV11-2; 7 bases align to TRBD1. The CDR3 runs 16 residues. V lost 4 bases and J lost 4; bases outside the gene matches: 12. Germline lookup yields CDR1 SGHAT and CDR2 FQNNGV. CDR3 region: CASSSSRQGGVTEAFF. CDR3 nucleotide sequence: TGTGCCAGCAGCTCTTCCAGACAGGGCGGCGTCACTGAAGCTTTCTTT.

The rearrangement joins TRBV4-2 to TRBJ2-3; 11 bases fit TRBD2. Per germline, CDR1 LGHNA and CDR2 YNFKEQ. The J segment lost 6 bases and the V segment lost 2 bases, leaving 7 bases of the junction unmatched. CDR3 size: 16 residues. The CDR3 sequence: CASSQSIASGGDTQYF. Here the CDR3 DNA reads TGTGCCAGCAGCCAAAGTATCGCTAGCGGGGGGGATACGCAGTATTTT.

The chain carries TRBV5-1 and TRBJ2-2, with 8 positions matching TRBD1. J was trimmed by 2 bases and V by 4 bases; bases with no gene match: 4. Germline CDR1 reads SGHRS; CDR2 reads YFSETQ. CDR3 length: 15 amino acids. The CDR3 region has the DNA TGCGCCAGCAGCGTGGGACAGGTTAACACCGGGGAGCTGTTTTTT. Encoded protein: CASSVGQVNTGELFF.

The CDR3 sequence: CASSFQSSGTDTQYF. In nucleotides, the CDR3 is TGTGCCAGCAGCTTCCAGAGCAGCGGCACAGATACGCAGTATTTT. The J gene is TRBJ2-3, the V gene TRBV7-2; D gene ambiguous. Trimming took off 3 bases at V and 1 base at J, with 11 bases between the two ends. Per germline, CDR1 SGHTA and CDR2 FQGNSA. The CDR3 is made up of 15 amino acids.

This clone was observed a single time. The genes are TRBV6-5 and TRBJ2-5, with D possibly being TRBD2 (6 bases). The J call may be incorrect, as the DNA end agrees better with TRBJ2-7. Germline V gene lookup returns CDR1 MNHEY and CDR2 SVGAGI. The CDR3 loop spans 15 amino acids. CDR3 protein: CASSYTTAGFNEQYF. Written as DNA, the CDR3 is TGTGCCAGCAGTTACACTACCGCGGGGTTCAACGAGCAGTACTTC.

The chain combines TRBV30 with TRBJ1-4; D not certain. Germline CDR1 reads GTSNPN; CDR2 reads SVGIG (reference sequence). The CDR3 is 13 residues long. V gave up 7 bases and J gave up 4 bases, with 13 bases separating them. The CDR3 DNA is TGTGCCTCCAACCCGTCAGTTAATGAAAAACTGTTTTTT. It yields the protein CASNPSVNEKLFF.

This rearrangement joins TRBV6-6 to TRBJ1-3; 7 bases fit TRBD1. V lost 5 bases to trimming and J lost 0 bases; unmatched junction nucleotides: 4. This CDR3 is built from 15 residues. Germline CDR1 MNHNY, CDR2 SVGAGI (reference sequence). CDR3 coding DNA: TGTGCCAGCAGTCTCGACAGGGCCTCTGGAAACACCATATATTTT. It translates to CASSLDRASGNTIYF.

The CDR3 region has the DNA TGCGCCAGCTCCGGACTAGCGGGAGGGTACAATGAGCAGTTCTTC. This translates into CASSGLAGGYNEQFF. The genes are TRBV5-1 and TRBJ2-1; 15 nucleotides align to TRBD2. The CDR3 loop spans 15 amino acids. Trimming removed 7 bases from V and 4 bases from J; junction bases left unmatched: 3. CDR1 SGHRS and CDR2 YFSETQ come from the germline V gene. Filled out from reference TRBV5-1 and TRBJ2-1, the complete variable domain reads KAGVTQTPRYLIKTRGQQVTLSCSPISGHRSVSWYQQTPGQGLQFLFEYFSETQRNKGNFPGRFSGRQFSNSRSEMNVSTLELGDSALYLCASSGLAGGYNEQFFGPGTRLTVL.

The chain has TRBV6-5 and TRBJ1-1; TRBD1 aligns across 7 bases. In germline, CDR1 is MNHEY, CDR2 SVGAGI. J lost 5 bases, V lost 5 bases, and 8 bases had no gene match. This CDR3 has 14 amino acids. DNA of the CDR3: TGTGCCAGCAGTCGACCGGGACAGCAAACTGAAGCTTTCTTT. Its translation is CASSRPGQQTEAFF.

The V gene is TRBV11-2, the J gene TRBJ1-5; possibly TRBD1 for D (5 bases). The CDR3 sequence is 14 residues long. V was shortened by 0 bases and J by 7 bases, with 10 bases between the two germline ends. Germline CDR1 is SGHAT and CDR2 is FQNNGV. The CDR3 DNA sequence: TGTGCCAGCAGCTTAGAGACAGCTTCCCAGCCCCAGCATTTT. Translated: CASSLETASQPQHF.

V and J are TRBV30 and TRBJ1-1; D gene uncertain. CDR3 length: 14 residues. V dropped 2 bases and J dropped 0 bases, with 10 bases sitting between them. CDR1 GTSNPN and CDR2 SVGIG come from the germline V gene (reference sequence). The CDR3 loop reads CAWSRVSLNTEAFF. CDR3 sequence (DNA): TGTGCCTGGAGTCGGGTTTCCTTGAACACTGAAGCTTTCTTT.

V and J are TRBV11-2 and TRBJ2-1, with TRBD1 as a possible D gene (6 bases). Trimming removed 5 bases at V and 7 bases at J, with 18 bases between. The CDR3 consists of 15 residues. Germline V gene sequence: CDR1 SGHAT, CDR2 FQNNGV. The CDR3 DNA sequence: TGTGCCAGCAGCGACCGACAGGTGAAGACTAATGAGCAGTTCTTC. This codes for CASSDRQVKTNEQFF.

The chain is built from TRBV11-3 and TRBJ2-3; weak D call: TRBD2 (6 bases). The CDR3 totals 15 residues. The V end lost 4 bases, the J end lost 1 base, and 12 bases lay between the germline ends. The germline V gene encodes CDR1 SGHNT and CDR2 YENEEA. CDR3 region: CASSYDGRGTDTQYF. The CDR3 DNA reads TGTGCCAGCAGCTACGACGGGAGAGGCACAGATACGCAGTATTTT.

The genes are TRBV5-1 and TRBJ2-5; TRBD2 aligns across 10 bases. Germline CDR1 and CDR2: SGHRS and YFSETQ. The CDR3 loop spans 18 amino acids. V trimming: 4 bases; J trimming: 4 bases; junction bases outside the gene matches: 16. CDR3 protein: CASSARLAGLNSGETQYF. The CDR3 coding sequence is TGCGCCAGCAGCGCACGACTAGCGGGTCTGAACTCCGGAGAGACCCAGTACTTC. The full variable domain, with the rest looked up from reference TRBV5-1 and TRBJ2-5, is KAGVTQTPRYLIKTRGQQVTLSCSPISGHRSVSWYQQTPGQGLQFLFEYFSETQRNKGNFPGRFSGRQFSNSRSEMNVSTLELGDSALYLCASSARLAGLNSGETQYFGPGTRLLVL.

A few counts support this clone. The V gene is TRBV7-9, the J gene TRBJ1-3; D is perhaps TRBD1 (5 bases). The V gene's germline CDR1 is SEHNR and CDR2 FQNEAQ (reference sequence). The germline V and J ends were trimmed by 6 bases and 0 bases, with 12 bases remaining between them. The CDR3 loop spans 15 amino acids. CDR3 sequence (DNA): TGTGCCAGCAGTTGGGACTTTTCCTCTGGAAACACCATATATTTT. Translating gives CASSWDFSSGNTIYF.

Here the CDR3 reads CASSLLWGDTEAFF. CDR3 DNA: TGTGCCAGCAGCTTATTGTGGGGGGACACTGAAGCTTTCTTT. The chain has TRBV11-2 and TRBJ1-1, with D possibly TRBD1 on 5 matching bases. V lost 2 bases to trimming and J lost 3 bases, with 10 bases between them. Germline loops: CDR1 SGHAT, CDR2 FQNNGV. The length of the CDR3 is 14 residues.

As DNA, the CDR3 is TGTGCCTGGAGTCCGAAAACTTTAGGGGGATACTCTGGGGCCAACGTCCTGACTTTC. Its protein is CAWSPKTLGGYSGANVLTF. The chain couples TRBV30 to TRBJ2-6; tentatively, D is TRBD1 (6 bases). CDR3 length: 19 amino acids. The germline V gene encodes CDR1 GTSNPN and CDR2 SVGIG (reference sequence). The germline V and J ends were trimmed by 2 bases and 0 bases, with 20 bases remaining between them.

V gene TRBV6-6 combines with J gene TRBJ1-2, with 8 bases fitting TRBD1. Germline values: CDR1 MNHNY, CDR2 SVGAGI (reference sequence). The CDR3 spans 14 residues. V was clipped by 6 bases and J by 8 bases; unmatched bases: 11. CDR3 nucleotide sequence: TGTGCCAGCAGACCCGCCGGACAGGGCGGGGGCTACACCTTC. Translation: CASRPAGQGGGYTF.

This chain connects TRBV5-1 to TRBJ1-4, with 8 bases fitting TRBD1. Trimming cost V 5 bases and J 7 bases; bases outside gene matches: 16. Germline-derived CDR1 and CDR2 are SGHRS and YFSETQ. There are 17 residues in the CDR3. CDR3 DNA: TGCGCCAGCAGGAGAGGACAGGGCTCATTTCTAGTTGAAAAACTGTTTTTT. Protein sequence: CASRRGQGSFLVEKLFF.

The chain carries TRBV5-5 and TRBJ1-5; D is ambiguous. The CDR3 spans 16 residues. Deletions cut 7 bases from V and 2 bases from J, with 19 bases between. The germline V gene encodes CDR1 SGHKS and CDR2 YYEKEE (reference sequence). CDR3 DNA: TGTGCCAGCGGCGGGGATGGAGGGTGGGGCAATCAGCCCCAGCATTTT. As protein: CASGGDGGWGNQPQHF.

V and J are TRBV4-2 and TRBJ2-5, with TRBD1 as a possible D gene (6 bases). In germline, CDR1 is LGHNA, CDR2 YNFKEQ. Between the trimmed V and J ends, which lost 4 bases and 2 bases, there was a span of 17 bases. This CDR3 region has 16 residues. Here the CDR3 reads CASSPQVRGNQETQYF. Here the CDR3 DNA reads TGTGCCAGCAGCCCCCAAGTCAGGGGAAATCAAGAGACCCAGTACTTC.

The chain couples TRBV7-8 to TRBJ2-5; 11 bases match TRBD2. Per germline, CDR1 SGHVS and CDR2 FQNEAQ. The CDR3 extends over 16 amino acids. V shed 3 bases and J 5 bases; nucleotides not matched to a gene: 8. The CDR3 region has the DNA TGTGCCAGCAGCTTTAGCGGGGGGGCCTTATTGGAGACCCAGTACTTC. It encodes CASSFSGGALLETQYF.

The CDR3 DNA sequence: TGTGCCAGCAGCTTAAACCCAGGGCCGGTCTACGAGCAGTACTTC. Residues: CASSLNPGPVYEQYF. This chain connects TRBV7-2 to TRBJ2-7, with D perhaps matching TRBD1 (5 bases). The CDR3 consists of 15 residues. The V gene lost 2 bases and the J gene lost 3 bases, with 14 bases spanning the gap. Germline CDR1 is SGHTA and CDR2 is FQGNSA.

In its sample, this clone was seen once. The chain employs TRBV10-3 and TRBJ1-1; D not resolved. The CDR3 sequence is 14 residues long. The V end lost 6 bases, the J end lost 4 bases, and 15 bases lay between the germline ends. CDR1 and CDR2 (germline): ENHRY, SYGVKD. CDR3 amino acids: CAIRSGGLGTEAFF. CDR3 in DNA: TGTGCCATCAGGAGCGGAGGATTGGGCACTGAAGCTTTCTTT.

This clone showed up just once. The chain uses TRBV5-4 and TRBJ1-1, with D hard to call. The CDR3 sequence is 14 residues long. Germline lookup yields CDR1 SGHNT and CDR2 YYREEE (reference sequence). Trimming pared 0 bases from V and 1 base from J, leaving 7 bases between. The CDR3 DNA sequence: TGTGCCAGCAGCTTGGTCGGAGGGAACACTGAAGCTTTCTTT. This gives the protein CASSLVGGNTEAFF.

This clone came up once. V usage is TRBV4-1 and J usage is TRBJ1-2; D is unclear. The CDR3 has 15 residues. The V gene lost 1 base and the J gene lost 4 bases, with 13 bases spanning the gap. Germline V gene lookup returns CDR1 MGHRA and CDR2 YSYEKL. The CDR3 coding sequence is TGCGCCAGCAGCCAAGCGGCCGTCCTAGGCTATGGCTACACCTTC. Amino acid sequence: CASSQAAVLGYGYTF.

The rearrangement joins TRBV9 to TRBJ1-4; possibly TRBD1 for D (6 bases). The CDR3 loop spans 15 amino acids. Trimming took off 0 bases at V and 4 bases at J, with 10 bases between the two ends. Germline V lookup: CDR1 SGDLS, CDR2 YYNGEE. The CDR3 spells CASSVGGGFNEKLFF. Here the CDR3 DNA reads TGTGCCAGCAGCGTAGGGGGGGGCTTTAATGAAAAACTGTTTTTT.

The V and J genes are TRBV30 and TRBJ2-2, with TRBD2 matching 9 bases. Germline V gene lookup returns CDR1 GTSNPN and CDR2 SVGIG (reference sequence). V shed 0 bases, J shed 9 bases, and the junction held 5 bases outside the gene matches. The CDR3 spans 14 residues. CDR3 sequence (DNA): TGTGCCTGGAGTGTGGGCGGGGGGGCACGGGAGCTGTTTTTT. It encodes CAWSVGGGARELFF.

This chain links TRBV27 with TRBJ1-2; D uncertain. This CDR3 comprises 13 residues. Germline lookup yields CDR1 MNHEY and CDR2 SMNVEV (reference sequence). The ends were cut back, 4 bases at V and 1 base at J, with 7 bases in the middle. CDR3 coding DNA: TGTGCCAGCAGTTCTGGCATTAACTATGGCTACACCTTC. As protein: CASSSGINYGYTF.

The gene calls are TRBV15 and TRBJ1-1, with no clear D. The germline CDR1 and CDR2 sequences are LNHNV and YYDKDF (reference sequence). CDR3 length: 13 amino acids. V lost 5 bases, J lost 8 bases, and 15 bases lay in between. The CDR3 bases are TGTGCCACCAGCCTCCATGGGAGTGGGGAAGCTTTCTTT. Amino acid sequence: CATSLHGSGEAFF.

This sequence joins TRBV5-1 and TRBJ2-3; perhaps TRBD2 as D (6 bases). The V end was cut by 2 bases, the J end by 3 bases, with 16 bases between. The length of the CDR3 is 16 residues. CDR1 and CDR2 (germline): SGHRS, YFSETQ. CDR3 DNA sequence: TGCGCCAGCAGCTTCCGCTTCGACGGGGGTACAGATACGCAGTATTTT. The encoded protein is CASSFRFDGGTDTQYF.